This T cell receptor (beta chain) was identified during a study of blood T cell repertoires in COVID-19 (TCRdb year 2020). Regarding the complete study: The collaborator samples originated in the United States, Italy and Spain and spanned the acute and convalescent phases of COVID-19. Deeply sampled blood TCRbeta repertoires from subjects exposed to, actively infected with, or recovered from COVID-19 were included in the dataset. Nearly every sample came with metadata listing a de-identified subject ID, COVID-19 status, age in years and sex. The repertoires were released in a freely available public database meant as a resource for research on the immune response to SARS-CoV-2. The material from the prospective study consisted of cDNA or gDNA derived from T cells, B-cell-depleted T cells, or PBMCs. Where available, HLA class I and class II types were obtained from metadata supplied by the sample provider rather than from assay-based typing. Samples were obtained from the ongoing ImmuneRACE study (first 160 participants) and from 1,254 subjects provided by 6 global collaborators.

The V end gives up 4 bases and the J end 4 bases, leaving 5 bases in the junction not matched to a gene. Its CDR3 holds 15 amino acids, cysteine through phenylalanine. The only DNA kept is the CDR3, 45 bases in frame from the first base. CDR1 and CDR2 were assigned from the germline V gene (reference sequence) as LNHDA and SQIVND. The immunoSEQ Assay, a bias-controlled multiplex PCR, was used to amplify TCRbeta CDR3 regions from genomic DNA. Under the source paper's analysis protocol: The number of nucleated cells in each sample was estimated from the amplification of reference gene primers within the assay. Sequence reads were collapsed and filtered to measure the absolute abundance of every unique TCRbeta CDR3 rearrangement. Productive Simpson clonality was computed per sample as the square root of Simpson's diversity index over productive rearrangements. TCRdb re-hosts the immuneACCESS table, in-frame sequences only. Its copies lack some clones; in the studies checked, an unresolved V gene accounts for under half of them, and the cause for the rest is not known. D and trimming were read from the DNA, whereas the V and J calls and clone size are those reported in that table. Present in this sample are some 160,000 clones, around 80% of which were seen just once. The ten largest make up less than 4% of the sample.

The paper as a whole reports these results and caveats: The quantity of clinical and demographic metadata differed by source and by participant and was supplied without curation.

As for this clone: This clone's antigen is unknown. No base quality values were provided; no much bigger clone lies one nucleotide off.

Enrolling through a virtual design, the prospective study's participants ranged in age from roughly 18 to 100 years and lived across roughly 23 United States geographic areas. In the prospective study, cohorts were assigned on the basis of participant-reported clinical history obtained from a screening survey and a study questionnaire. Recovered participants in ImmuneRACE Cohort 3 were defined as having two consecutive negative NP/OP PCR tests, clearance from a healthcare professional, or resolution of symptoms. Mobile phlebotomists in the prospective study collected whole blood, serum and a nasopharyngeal or oropharyngeal swab from every participant. Prospective study participants could optionally give additional blood draws and questionnaires over an approximately 2-month period. Prospective study blood samples were shipped either frozen or at room temperature before DNA extraction.

The receptor comes from an older woman who had recovered from COVID-19. The chain was built from TRBV19 and TRBJ2-2; a stretch of 8 junction bases matches TRBD1. The sequencing input was PBMCs or T cells enriched from blood (not recorded which). Here the CDR3 is given as CASSTQGGATGELFF. The base sequence is TGTGCCAGTAGTACACAGGGGGGAGCCACCGGGGAGCTGTTTTTT.